The 6 T cell receptor beta chains in this list originate from one sample, sequenced in a study of T-cell reconstitution after alpha-beta-depleted transplantation in children. The authors prepared the TCRbeta library with unique molecular identifiers. From the PCR reads, TCRdb called clonotypes with MiXCR, one entry per CDR3 protein. The data contain some 95,000 distinct CDR3 sequences, about 25% of them singletons. The sequencing used PBMCs, collected before TCRalphabeta/CD19-depleted stem cell transplant. These receptors originate from a boy aged 2 to 10 with acute lymphoblastic leukemia, due to receive a stem cell transplant.

This clonotype was counted a single time. The V gene is TRBV6-1, the J gene TRBJ2-2, with 12 bases identical to TRBD2. Germline V gives CDR1 MNHNS, CDR2 SASEGT. The CDR3 is 14 amino acids. Trimming at V came to 2 bases and at J to 10 bases, leaving 2 bases not matched to a gene. The CDR3 nucleotides read TGTGCCAGCAGTGAACTAGCGGGAGGGCTGGAGCTGTTTTTT. Translating it yields CASSELAGGLELFF.

This clonotype occurred a few times. The rearrangement joins TRBV7-8 to TRBJ2-7; 7 bases match TRBD2. Looked up from germline, CDR1 is SGHVS and CDR2 is FQNEAQ. This CDR3 is 14 amino acids long. V lost 2 bases, J lost 3 bases, and 4 bases stayed unmatched. The chain's CDR3 is CASSLYIAGYEQYF. The DNA for the CDR3 is TGTGCCAGCAGCTTATATATAGCGGGCTACGAGCAGTACTTC.

V usage is TRBV28 and J usage is TRBJ1-2; tentatively, D is TRBD1 (5 bases). Germline V lookup: CDR1 MDHEN, CDR2 SYDVKM. CDR3 size: 14 residues. The germline V and J ends were trimmed by 5 bases and 4 bases, with 14 bases remaining between them. CDR3 in DNA: TGTGCCAGCAGTCCTCCCGGGGGTCCCTATGGCTACACCTTC. Protein sequence: CASSPPGGPYGYTF.

This clonotype has just a few counts. The chain couples TRBV11-2 to TRBJ2-4, with D perhaps TRBD2 (6 bases). V dropped 6 bases and J dropped 2 bases, with 11 bases sitting between them. CDR1 and CDR2 from the germline V gene are SGHAT and FQNNGV. The CDR3 length is 14 residues. This chain's CDR3 is CASREGQSKNIQYF. CDR3 nucleotides: TGTGCCAGCAGGGAGGGTCAGTCCAAAAACATTCAGTACTTC.

The J gene is TRBJ2-2, the V gene TRBV20-1; D may be TRBD2 (6 bases). The ends were cut back, 3 bases at V and 6 bases at J, with 14 bases in the middle. The CDR3 loop spans 14 amino acids. CDR1 is DFQATT, CDR2 SNEGSKA, per germline (reference sequence). CDR3 sequence (DNA): TGCAGTGCTAGGCCTGGCGGGGACGCCGGGGAGCTGTTTTTT. Encoded protein: CSARPGGDAGELFF.

In regard to this clonotype: A much larger clone sits a single nucleotide away, making a read error possible. The gene calls are TRBV20-1 and TRBJ2-3, with 8 bases matching TRBD2. Per germline, CDR1 DFQATT and CDR2 SNEGSKA (reference sequence). This CDR3 comprises 14 residues. Here the CDR3 reads CRASTSGMTDTQYF. In DNA form, the CDR3 reads TGCAGAGCTAGCACTAGCGGAATGACAGATACGCAGTATTTT.